This TCR beta chain appears in the sequencing data of a study of control samples from healthy donors and cancer patients (TCRdb year 2020). Receptor amplification or capture employed the immunoSEQ multiplex PCR assay. Held by TCRdb, this immuneACCESS table contains in-frame sequences only and omits some clones. Under half of the omission traces to an unresolved V gene where checked; the cause of the rest is unknown. Here the sample has some 150,000 clones; about 94% occur a single time. The ten largest clones capture approximately 5.5% of the sample. Trimming takes 2 bases from V and 7 bases from J, and the germline ends sit 6 bases apart. The CDR3 contains 12 residues, cysteine and phenylalanine counted. Just CDR3 DNA is preserved here, 36 bases in frame from base 1. Looking up the germline V gene yields CDR1 MDHEN and CDR2 SYDVKM. On this clone itself: Its antigen target is currently unknown. Base qualities were left out, and no much larger clone turns up one base away.

Sequenced material: blood. The source is a man aged 40-55 years in good health. The chain is assembled from TRBV28 and TRBJ1-5; TRBD1 is perhaps the D gene, given 5 matching bases. CDR3 region: CASSLRGQPQHF. The DNA sequence reads TGTGCCAGCAGTTTACGGGGGCAGCCCCAGCATTTT.